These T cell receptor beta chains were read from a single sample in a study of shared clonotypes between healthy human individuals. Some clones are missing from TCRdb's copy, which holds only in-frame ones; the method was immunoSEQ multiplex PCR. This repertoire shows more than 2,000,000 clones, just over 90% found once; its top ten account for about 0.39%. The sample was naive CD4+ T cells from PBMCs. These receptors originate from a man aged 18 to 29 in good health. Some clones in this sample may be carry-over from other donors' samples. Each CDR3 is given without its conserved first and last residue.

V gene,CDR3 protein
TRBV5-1,ASSGTSGAYEQY
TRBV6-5,ASSQDRNKNIQY
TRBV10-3,AISDPSGPQETQY
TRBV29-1,SVETINGDTQY
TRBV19,ASSIEPYQPQH
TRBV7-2,ASVRPTGTEAF
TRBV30,AWSEVRGRANEKLF
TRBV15,ATSGDSPNQPQH
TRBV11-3,ASRPTGGSTGAYEQY
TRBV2,ASRGFTYEQY
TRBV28,ASSRRQGENEKLF
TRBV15,ATGRGTSGPPSTDTQY
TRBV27,ASSLMQGGETQY
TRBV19,ASSSPGGYT
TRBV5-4,ASSSQGAGTGELF
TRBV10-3,AISGPRVYNEQF
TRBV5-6,ASSLQGRFYGYT